A selection of T cell receptor beta chains follows, all from one sample in a study of blood T cell repertoires in COVID-19. Clones were read by immunoSEQ multiplex PCR, and TCRdb kept only the in-frame ones, dropping some. In the table there are some 70,000 clones, around 87% of which are singletons. Sequencing was done on a sample of peripheral blood. All receptors derive from a man aged 45 to 65 with active COVID-19. CDR3s include the opening cysteine and the closing phenylalanine or tryptophan. Each record gives: CDR3 length, D gene, V gene, J gene, clone size, CDR3 DNA, CDR3 protein. The D gene is left open where the match is weak. Some rows mark clone size as missing; the rest say once, few, many or name a class of expanded clone.

>16|NA|TRBV7-9|TRBJ2-3|NA
TGTGCCAGCAGCCCTAGGGGGGGCGTTAGCACAGATACGCAGTATTTT
CASSPRGGVSTDTQYF
>15|TRBD1|TRBV6-5|TRBJ1-1|NA
TGTGCCAGCAGACGTGGACAGGGCCCGAACACTGAAGCTTTCTTT
CASRRGQGPNTEAFF
>11|NA|TRBV2|TRBJ2-3|NA
TGTGCCAGCAGGTCAACTGATACGCAGTATTTT
CASRSTDTQYF
>16|TRBD1|TRBV7-2|TRBJ1-5|NA
TGTGCCAGCAGCTCCCCGGCCGACAGGGCTCGTCAGCCCCAGCATTTT
CASSSPADRARQPQHF
>13|TRBD1|TRBV6-5|TRBJ1-2|NA
TGTGCCAGCAGTCGGACAGGGCTTGGTGGCTACACCTTC
CASSRTGLGGYTF
>14|TRBD1|TRBV7-2|TRBJ2-7|NA
TGTGCCAGCAGCCCGCGCCGGGACAGCTACGAGCAGTACTTC
CASSPRRDSYEQYF
>11|NA|TRBV2|TRBJ2-7|NA
TGTGCCAGCAGCGAATACAACGAGCAGTACTTC
CASSEYNEQYF
>14|NA|TRBV6-5|TRBJ1-5|NA
TGTGCCAGCAGTAAACAGGGTTCTCATCAGTCCCAGCATTTT
CASSKQGSHQSQHF
>14|NA|TRBV9|TRBJ2-1|once
TGTGCCAGCAGCGTAGACAGCACCTACAATGAGCAGTTCTTC
CASSVDSTYNEQFF
>15|NA|TRBV2|TRBJ1-5|NA
TGTGCCAGCAGTGAAGGGGGACTTACGAATCAGCCCCAGCATTTT
CASSEGGLTNQPQHF
>13|NA|TRBV27|TRBJ2-7|NA
TGTGCCAGCAGTGGAAGGGCTGCGGGGGAGCAGTACTTC
CASSGRAAGEQYF
>15|NA|TRBV6-1|TRBJ2-7|NA
TGTGCCAGCAGTGAAAGTCTTCAGGGGAGTAACGAGCAGTACTTC
CASSESLQGSNEQYF
>15|NA|TRBV4-1|TRBJ2-1|NA
TGCGCCAGCACCTCCTCCCTAGGCTCCTACAATGAGCAGTTCTTC
CASTSSLGSYNEQFF
>14|TRBD2|TRBV28|TRBJ2-1|once
TGTGCCACCAAGCGGGAGTCATTACCCAGTGAGCAGTTCTTC
CATKRESLPSEQFF
>18|NA|TRBV7-8|TRBJ1-5|NA
TGTGCCAGCAGCACAGGAAGAGGACAGAGTTATAGCAATCAGCCCCAGCATTTT
CASSTGRGQSYSNQPQHF
>15|TRBD2|TRBV18|TRBJ2-3|NA
TGTGCCAGCTCACCTAGGCTAGCGGGAGCAGATACGCAGTATTTT
CASSPRLAGADTQYF
>14|NA|TRBV28|TRBJ2-7|medium-sized
TGTGCCAGCAGGCCCGGGACAATGGCGGACGAGCAGTACTTC
CASRPGTMADEQYF
>16|NA|TRBV6-5|TRBJ2-4|NA
TGTGCCAGCAGTTACTCGCGTGGTAGCACTAAAAACATTCAGTACTTC
CASSYSRGSTKNIQYF
>15|TRBD1|TRBV7-3|TRBJ2-1|once
TGTGCCAGCAGCTTAACTAGGACAGGGTACAATGAGCAGTTCTTC
CASSLTRTGYNEQFF
>12|NA|TRBV18|TRBJ2-1|NA
TGTGCCAGCTCAGGCACCTCCGGGGAGCAGTTCTTC
CASSGTSGEQFF
>14|NA|TRBV18|TRBJ2-3|NA
TGTGCCAGCTCAGGGACAAGGAGCACAGATACGCAGTATTTT
CASSGTRSTDTQYF
>15|NA|TRBV6-5|TRBJ2-7|NA
TGTGCCAGCAGTACCGGCCCGGAAAGGGGATACGAGCAGTACTTC
CASSTGPERGYEQYF
>14|NA|TRBV5-1|TRBJ2-2|NA
TGCGCCAGCAGCTTGGACGGTACGTCCGGGGAGCTGTTTTTT
CASSLDGTSGELFF
>13|NA|TRBV30|TRBJ1-4|NA
TGTGCCTGGAGCAGACTGAGGGGGTTGGGAGTGTTTTTT
CAWSRLRGLGVFF
>14|NA|TRBV7-2|TRBJ2-3|NA
TGTGCCAGCAGCGGGCAGGGGCTGGCAGATACGCAGTATTTT
CASSGQGLADTQYF
>14|NA|TRBV27|TRBJ2-2|once
TGTGCCAGCAGTTTATCAGGGGTCACCGGGGAGCTGTTTTTT
CASSLSGVTGELFF
>11|NA|TRBV6-4|TRBJ1-1|NA
TGTGCCAGCAGTGGGGGAGCTGAAGCTTTCTTT
CASSGGAEAFF
>14|TRBD1|TRBV7-6|TRBJ1-1|NA
TGTGCCAGCAGCTTCGACGACAGGGGAACTGAAGCTTTCTTT
CASSFDDRGTEAFF
>18|TRBD2|TRBV10-3|TRBJ2-5|once
TGTGCCATCAGTGAGTCGGGGACTAGCGGGAGGTCACAAGAGACCCAGTACTTC
CAISESGTSGRSQETQYF
>13|NA|TRBV7-2|TRBJ2-1|NA
TGTGCCAGCAGCTTTCGGTCACGCGATGAGCAGTTCTTC
CASSFRSRDEQFF
>14|TRBD1|TRBV27|TRBJ2-1|NA
TGTGCCAGCAGTCTGGGACAGGGTTTTAATGAGCAGTTCTTC
CASSLGQGFNEQFF
>15|NA|TRBV7-9|TRBJ2-7|NA
TGTGCCAGCAGCTTAGCCGGGATTAGATCCTACGAGCAGTACTTC
CASSLAGIRSYEQYF
>14|NA|TRBV7-2|TRBJ2-5|NA
TGTGCCAGCAGCCCAACAGGACCCGCGGAGACCCAGTACTTC
CASSPTGPAETQYF
>11|NA|TRBV7-2|TRBJ2-1|NA
TGTGCCAGCAGCGGGCACAATGAGCAGTTCTTC
CASSGHNEQFF
>13|NA|TRBV5-6|TRBJ2-7|NA
TGTGCCAGCAAAAATACAGGGTCCTACGAGCAGTACTTC
CASKNTGSYEQYF
>15|TRBD1|TRBV5-1|TRBJ1-2|once
TGCGCCACGAGGCAAGGAGGGGGCGCGAACTATGGCTACACCTTC
CATRQGGGANYGYTF
>13|NA|TRBV5-1|TRBJ1-4|NA
TGCGCCAGCAGCTTGAGGGGTAGGGAAAAACTGTTTTTT
CASSLRGREKLFF
>13|NA|TRBV12-3/TRBV12-4|TRBJ2-3|NA
TGTGCCAGCACCCATGGGCTTACAGATACGCAGTATTTT
CASTHGLTDTQYF
>16|TRBD2|TRBV7-3|TRBJ2-1|once
TGTGCCAGCAGCTTATCCCCGGGACTAGCGGGAGGCTTGCAGTTCTTC
CASSLSPGLAGGLQFF
>13|NA|TRBV7-3|TRBJ1-1|NA
TGTGCCAGCAGCTTAGGTGCAGGGTCTGAAGCTTTCTTT
CASSLGAGSEAFF
>15|NA|TRBV27|TRBJ1-5|few
TGTGCCAGCAGTTTGACCAGGGGTAGCAATCAGCCCCAGCATTTT
CASSLTRGSNQPQHF
>11|TRBD1|TRBV12-3/TRBV12-4|TRBJ1-5|once
TGTGCCAGCAAGGACCGGGGACAGCAGCATTTT
CASKDRGQQHF
>13|NA|TRBV29-1|TRBJ2-4|NA
TGCAGCGTTGAGGATTACTATAAAAACATTCAGTACTTC
CSVEDYYKNIQYF
>15|NA|TRBV28|TRBJ1-2|NA
TGTGCCAGCAGTTTACAGGGGTTGAGAGGGGATGGCTACACCTTC
CASSLQGLRGDGYTF
>15|TRBD1|TRBV18|TRBJ1-2|NA
TGTGCCAGCTCACCCGGACAGGGGGTACGGTATGGCTACACCTTC
CASSPGQGVRYGYTF
>15|NA|TRBV6-6|TRBJ2-7|NA
TGTGCCAGCAGTTACTATTCAGGCCCGGGGGACGAGCAGTACTTC
CASSYYSGPGDEQYF
>18|TRBD2|TRBV7-8|TRBJ2-7|NA
TGTGCCAGCAGCCCCGGGGGGCTAGCGGGGGGCCTTACCTACGAGCAGTACTTC
CASSPGGLAGGLTYEQYF
>13|NA|TRBV5-5|TRBJ2-5|few
TGTGCCAGCAGCTACTACGAACGAGAGACCCAGTACTTC
CASSYYERETQYF
>14|NA|TRBV7-3|TRBJ1-1|NA
TGTGCCAGCAGCTTAATGGCCGTGGCGGCTGAAGCTTTCTTT
CASSLMAVAAEAFF
>20|TRBD2|TRBV6-2/TRBV6-3|TRBJ2-1|NA
TGTGCCAGCAGTTACCAGACTAGCGGGAGGGCCCTTCTCCGTCCGAATGAGCAGTTCTTC
CASSYQTSGRALLRPNEQFF
>10|NA|TRBV20-1|TRBJ2-1|NA
TGCAGTGCCCTCGGCAATGAGCAGTTCTTC
CSALGNEQFF
>16|TRBD2|TRBV6-2/TRBV6-3|TRBJ2-1|NA
TGTGCCAGCAGTTACTCGGCTAGCGGGGGAGTTCGGGAGCAGTTCTTC
CASSYSASGGVREQFF
>11|NA|TRBV12-3/TRBV12-4|TRBJ1-4|NA
TGTGCCAGCTCAAGGAGTGAAAAACTGTTTTTT
CASSRSEKLFF
>12|TRBD1|TRBV7-2|TRBJ1-1|NA
TGTGCCAGCAGTTCACAGGGGGGGAGGGCTTTCTTT
CASSSQGGRAFF